The rows below give T cell receptor beta chains drawn from one sample of a study of T cell repertoires in cytomegalovirus infection. TCRdb re-analysed the reads in MiXCR, keeping a single row per CDR3 protein. This table holds 500,000 or so distinct CDR3 sequences, approximately 15% found once. The sequenced material came from CD8+ T cells from PBMCs. The receptors stem from a human donor in good health (CMV status not recorded). Some clones in this sample may be carry-over from other donors' samples. Both conserved end residues are part of each CDR3. D genes are given only for firm matches. The size of a clone is reported for some rows only, either as once, few or many, or as a class for expanded clones.

TRBV29-1	few	TRBJ2-2	NA	TGCAGCGTCCGAATGGGGGTCGACACCGGGGAGCTGTTTTTT	CSVRMGVDTGELFF
TRBV10-3	many	TRBJ1-1	NA	TGTGCCATCAGTGAGATTGCAGGGATGAACACTGAAGCTTTCTTT	CAISEIAGMNTEAFF
TRBV13	few	TRBJ2-1	TRBD2	TGTGCCAGCAGCCCCGAACTAGCGGGAGGAAATAATGAGCAGTTCTTC	CASSPELAGGNNEQFF
TRBV7-9	many	TRBJ2-7	TRBD2	TGTGCCAGCAGCACCGGGAGGCTAGCGGGAGATGATGCGCAGTACTTC	CASSTGRLAGDDAQYF
TRBV2	many	TRBJ2-1	TRBD2	TGTGCCGTCAGGACTAGCGGTTACAATGAGCAGTTCTTC	CAVRTSGYNEQFF
TRBV7-9	many	TRBJ2-5	NA	TGTGCCAGCAGCTCGGGAGCGAGGGGGGCCCAAGAGACCCAGTACTTC	CASSSGARGAQETQYF
TRBV9	NA	TRBJ2-5	NA	TGTGCCAGCAGCCCCTTCGGGAGCGCCGGGAAAGAGACCCAGTACTTC	CASSPFGSAGKETQYF
TRBV12-3/TRBV12-4	NA	TRBJ1-2	NA	TGTGCCAGCAGTCACCCCTACGGGGGATATGGCTACACCTTC	CASSHPYGGYGYTF
TRBV27	NA	TRBJ2-1	TRBD2	TGTGCCAGTAAGCGGGGGGGTCTCAATGAGCAGTTCTTC	CASKRGGLNEQFF
TRBV15	NA	TRBJ2-3	NA	TGTGCCACCAGCGGAACAGCCAGGACCAGCACAGATACGCAGTATTTT	CATSGTARTSTDTQYF
TRBV5-6	many	TRBJ1-5	NA	TGTGCCAGCAGTTTTGGCAGTCAGCCCCAGCATTTT	CASSFGSQPQHF
TRBV5-4	many	TRBJ2-7	TRBD1	TGTGCCAGCAGCACAGAACAGGGGGGCTCCCCCTACGAGCAGTACTTC	CASSTEQGGSPYEQYF
TRBV27	few	TRBJ2-5	NA	TGTGCCAGCAGTTTATCCGCCTATAGGCAAGAGACCCAGTACTTC	CASSLSAYRQETQYF
TRBV27	many	TRBJ1-5	NA	TGTGCCAGCACCGAACAAGCAATCGCTCGGCCCCAGCATTTT	CASTEQAIARPQHF
TRBV27	few	TRBJ2-5	NA	TGTGCCAGCAGTCCCGGGAAGGTAGAGACCCAGTACTTC	CASSPGKVETQYF
TRBV6-1	once	TRBJ1-1	NA	TGTGCCAGCAGTTCCGATTCACCCGGGACATTGAACACTGAAGCTTTCTTT	CASSSDSPGTLNTEAFF
TRBV6-2/TRBV6-3	many	TRBJ2-3	NA	TGTGCCAGCAGTTACTCGTCAGGGGCTAGGACGCAGTATTTT	CASSYSSGARTQYF
TRBV20-1	few	TRBJ2-2	NA	TGCAGTGCTAGAGGGCGCGACAGCCCCACCGGGGAGCTGTTTTTT	CSARGRDSPTGELFF
TRBV7-3	many	TRBJ2-1	TRBD2	TGTGCCAGCAGCCCCGCCGGGACTAGCGCCTACAATGAGCAGTTCTTC	CASSPAGTSAYNEQFF
TRBV4-2	few	TRBJ1-5	NA	TGTGCCAGCAGCCCCAGTTTGCAGGGAGGGCAGCCCCAGCATTTT	CASSPSLQGGQPQHF
TRBV9	NA	TRBJ2-4	TRBD1	TGTGCCAGCAGCGTAGGGGACAGGCAAAACATTCAGTACTTC	CASSVGDRQNIQYF
TRBV7-2	many	TRBJ1-5	NA	TGTGCCAGCAGCCCTAGGGTGTGGGACAATCAGCCCCAGCATTTT	CASSPRVWDNQPQHF
TRBV4-1	NA	TRBJ2-3	TRBD1	TGCGCCAGCAGCCTTAATGACAGGGGTACAGATACGCAGTATTTT	CASSLNDRGTDTQYF
TRBV30	few	TRBJ2-1	NA	TGTGCCTGGACAGTGGATCCGCTCAATGAGCAGTTCTTC	CAWTVDPLNEQFF
TRBV3-1	NA	TRBJ1-2	NA	TGTGCCAGCAGCACTGCCGGTATGGCTGGGAATGGCTACACCTTC	CASSTAGMAGNGYTF
TRBV7-6	many	TRBJ2-3	NA	TGTGCCAGCAGCTTAGTCGGGGCCAGGGTAACAGATACGCAGTATTTT	CASSLVGARVTDTQYF
TRBV12-3/TRBV12-4	many	TRBJ2-5	NA	TGTGCCAGCTCCTTAGGGGGGGACGGGGAGACCCAGTACTTC	CASSLGGDGETQYF
TRBV19	NA	TRBJ1-2	NA	TGTGCCAGTAGTAAATGGACAGTTGGGAAAAATGGCTACGCCTTC	CASSKWTVGKNGYAF
TRBV6-1	many	TRBJ1-5	NA	TGTGCCAGCAGTGAAGCGACATGGGGCAGGGGAAGGCAACAGCCCCAGCATTTT	CASSEATWGRGRQQPQHF
TRBV3-1	few	TRBJ2-7	NA	TGTGCCAGCAGCCAAGGAGGTAGCGGTAACGAGCAGTACTTC	CASSQGGSGNEQYF
TRBV12-3/TRBV12-4	NA	TRBJ2-5	TRBD1	TGTGCCAGCCGGACAGGGAAACAAGAGACCCAGTACTTC	CASRTGKQETQYF
TRBV7-9	many	TRBJ2-6	NA	TGTGCCAGCAGCTTATCTCATAAGGGGCCTGGGGCCAACGTCCTGACTTTC	CASSLSHKGPGANVLTF
TRBV19	few	TRBJ1-5	NA	TGTGCCAGTAGTGATCGGGGGGTTCAGCCCCAGCATTTT	CASSDRGVQPQHF
TRBV7-9	many	TRBJ2-7	NA	TGTGCCAGCAGGCCTACCTTAGGGCCGCTACGTTACGAGCAGTACTTC	CASRPTLGPLRYEQYF
TRBV27	many	TRBJ1-5	NA	TGTGCCAGCAGTCCGGACAGAAACAATCAGCCCCAGCATTTT	CASSPDRNNQPQHF
TRBV11-2	few	TRBJ2-3	TRBD2	TGTGCCAGCAGCTCCCTCCCCGGGCTAGCGGCCACAGATACGCAGTATTTT	CASSSLPGLAATDTQYF
TRBV19	many	TRBJ1-1	TRBD1	TGTGCCAGTAGTCCAACCTTGACAGGGGGTTTAGGGACTGAAGCTTTCTTT	CASSPTLTGGLGTEAFF
TRBV7-9	many	TRBJ1-2	NA	TGTGCCAGCAGCTTAGGGGTCGGGACGCACTATGGCTACACCTTC	CASSLGVGTHYGYTF
TRBV30	once	TRBJ2-7	NA	TGTGCCTGGGTACCGGGATCCTCCTACGAGCAGTACTTC	CAWVPGSSYEQYF
TRBV27	few	TRBJ1-5	NA	TGTGCCAGCAGTCCCTTTGGTTTCGACCCAACTCTAATCAATCAGCCCCAGCATTTT	CASSPFGFDPTLINQPQHF
TRBV7-9	NA	TRBJ2-1	NA	TGTGCCAGCAGCTTTGTGGGGGCCCTAAATGAGCAGTTCTTC	CASSFVGALNEQFF
TRBV14	NA	TRBJ2-1	TRBD2	TGTGCCAGCAGCCAAGATAGACTAGCCAGAGTGTGGAATGAGCAGTTCTTC	CASSQDRLARVWNEQFF
TRBV7-9	few	TRBJ2-5	NA	TGTGCCAGCAGCTTGGGTTTGTTGACCCAGTACTTC	CASSLGLLTQYF
TRBV11-2	many	TRBJ1-3	NA	TGTGCCAGCAGCTTCACTGGAAACACCATATATTTT	CASSFTGNTIYF
TRBV4-1	many	TRBJ2-7	TRBD2	TGCGCCAGCAGGGTAATAGCGGGAGAGGCTTACGAGCAGTACTTC	CASRVIAGEAYEQYF
TRBV7-9	many	TRBJ2-1	TRBD1	TGTGCCAGCAGCCGATCTTGGACAGGGGAGTTCTTC	CASSRSWTGEFF
TRBV28	many	TRBJ2-2	TRBD2	TGTGCCAGCAAACTACTAGCGGGGGTGAACACCGGGGAGCTGTTTTTT	CASKLLAGVNTGELFF
TRBV2	few	TRBJ2-3	TRBD2	TGTGCCAGCAGGCCGGGACTACTCACAGATACGCAGTATTTT	CASRPGLLTDTQYF
TRBV2	NA	TRBJ1-1	NA	TGTGCCAGCATACGCACTGAAGCTTTCTTT	CASIRTEAFF
TRBV27	NA	TRBJ1-2	NA	TGTGCCAGCAGTTCAGGGAACTATGGCTACACCTTC	CASSSGNYGYTF
TRBV25-1	NA	TRBJ1-2	NA	TGTGCCAGCAGTATCACCGACTATGGCTACACCTTC	CASSITDYGYTF
TRBV19	NA	TRBJ2-2	NA	TGTGCCAGTAGTATAAACAGGGAGGACACCGGGGAGCTGTTTTTT	CASSINREDTGELFF
TRBV7-9	many	TRBJ2-5	NA	TGTGCCAGCAGCTTACCCAGGGCAGAGACCCAGTACTTC	CASSLPRAETQYF